These T cell receptor beta chains were read from a single sample in a study of shared clonotypes between healthy human individuals. Produced via immunoSEQ multiplex PCR; TCRdb's table is partial and in-frame only. The repertoire holds under 2,000,000 clones, with approximately 94% as singletons. Sequencing was performed on naive CD8+ T cells sorted from blood. The receptors stem from a man between 18 and 35 years old in good health. Each CDR3 is given with its conserved first and last residue. A D gene is named only where the DNA matches it firmly. Size is stated for part of the rows, as once, few or many counts, or as a class when the clone is expanded.

d_call | j_call | v_call | clone_size | cdr3_nt | cdr3_aa
TRBD1 | TRBJ2-7 | TRBV14 | . | TGTGCCAGCAGCTCGGGGCAGGGGGTAATCTACGAGCAGTACTTC | CASSSGQGVIYEQYF
. | TRBJ2-3 | TRBV12-1 | . | TGTGCCAGCAGCTCGGGACAGGGCGCAGATACGCAGTATTTT | CASSSGQGADTQYF
. | TRBJ2-5 | TRBV28 | once | TGTGCCAGCAGTTTAGGGTTTGGGGGAGAGACCCAGTACTTC | CASSLGFGGETQYF
TRBD2 | TRBJ2-3 | TRBV7-9 | . | TGTGCCAGCAGCCATCCGACTAGCGGGGTTACAGATACGCAGTATTTT | CASSHPTSGVTDTQYF
TRBD2 | TRBJ2-7 | TRBV29-1 | . | TGCAGCGTTGAAGGGGAGGGAGGCTACGAGCAGTACTTC | CSVEGEGGYEQYF
TRBD1 | TRBJ2-7 | TRBV10-1 | once | TGCGCCAGCAGTGAGAGGGGGACAGGGGACGAGCAGTACTTC | CASSERGTGDEQYF
TRBD1 | TRBJ1-1 | TRBV6-5 | . | TGTGCCAGCAGAGGACAGGGGGAGGTTGAAGCTTTCTTT | CASRGQGEVEAFF
. | TRBJ2-7 | TRBV28 | . | TGTGCCAGCAGTTCTCTTAGGGGTGGGGAGCAGTACTTC | CASSSLRGGEQYF
. | TRBJ2-3 | TRBV10-1 | . | TGCGCCAGCAGTGAGTCTAGCGGACTTAGCACAGATACGCAGTATTTT | CASSESSGLSTDTQYF
. | TRBJ2-2 | TRBV5-6 | . | TGTGCCAGCAGCTTGGAAGGGCAGACCGGGGAGCTGTTTTTT | CASSLEGQTGELFF
TRBD2 | TRBJ2-1 | TRBV13 | . | TGTGCCAGCAGCTCGACTAGCGGGGGGCCCTACAATGAGCAGTTCTTC | CASSSTSGGPYNEQFF
. | TRBJ2-7 | TRBV11-2 | . | TGTGCCAGCAGCTTAGTAGTGGGAGATTACGAGCAGTACTTC | CASSLVVGDYEQYF
TRBD1 | TRBJ2-7 | TRBV7-9 | . | TGTGCCAGCAGCCAATCCGGGACAGTCCTCTACGAGCAGTACTTC | CASSQSGTVLYEQYF
. | TRBJ2-3 | TRBV7-9 | . | TGTGCCAGCAGCTTAGCGGTCGGAGATACGCAGTATTTT | CASSLAVGDTQYF
. | TRBJ1-2 | TRBV7-9 | . | TGTGCCAGCAGCTTAGTGGGCAAGGGCATCTATGGCTACACCTTC | CASSLVGKGIYGYTF